This T cell receptor beta chain was identified in a study of T cell responses to AZD1222 COVID-19 vaccine. Findings of the study overall: No day 14 peak samples; only post-peak repertoires were characterized. Just a handful of AZD1222 recipients tested seropositive at baseline.

Per the germline V gene, CDR1 is LGHDT and CDR2 is YNNKEL (reference sequence). This CDR3 comprises 14 residues. After removal of 1 base from V and 3 bases from J, the junction contained 2 bases not matched to a gene. Regarding this clone: The antigen is undetermined.

Sequencing used immunoSEQ multiplex PCR; TCRdb keeps in-frame clones, though not all of them. The profile shows tens of thousands of clones, about 81% of them singletons. The sequences come from peripheral blood, collected 28 days after the second AZD1222 dose. The rearrangement links TRBV3-1 (or the pseudogene TRBV3-2) to TRBJ2-7; 8 positions match TRBD1. The receptor was isolated from an adult who received the AZD1222 COVID-19 vaccine. CDR3 in DNA: TGTGCCAGCAGCCAAGGACAGGGGAACTACGAGCAGTACTTC. Its protein is CASSQGQGNYEQYF.